The TCR beta chain under discussion was sequenced for a study of cytomegalovirus exposure and HLA in healthy donors. The PCR made use of 60 Vbeta and 13 Jbeta primers. Clones were read by immunoSEQ multiplex PCR, and TCRdb kept only the in-frame ones, dropping some. The table records roughly 200,000 clones, 65% to 85% of them present only once. This sequence originates from a man under 40 in good health and CMV-seronegative. Sequencing was performed on PBMCs.

The CDR3 bases are TGCGCCAGCAGCAAGGGACTAGCGGGGAACACCGGGGAGCTGTTTTTT. Amino acid sequence: CASSKGLAGNTGELFF. The chain joins TRBV10-1 to TRBJ2-2; the match to TRBD2 covers 12 bases. V was clipped by 6 bases and J by 1 base; unmatched bases: 3. This CDR3 is 16 amino acids long. Germline V gives CDR1 WNHNN, CDR2 SYGVQD (reference sequence).